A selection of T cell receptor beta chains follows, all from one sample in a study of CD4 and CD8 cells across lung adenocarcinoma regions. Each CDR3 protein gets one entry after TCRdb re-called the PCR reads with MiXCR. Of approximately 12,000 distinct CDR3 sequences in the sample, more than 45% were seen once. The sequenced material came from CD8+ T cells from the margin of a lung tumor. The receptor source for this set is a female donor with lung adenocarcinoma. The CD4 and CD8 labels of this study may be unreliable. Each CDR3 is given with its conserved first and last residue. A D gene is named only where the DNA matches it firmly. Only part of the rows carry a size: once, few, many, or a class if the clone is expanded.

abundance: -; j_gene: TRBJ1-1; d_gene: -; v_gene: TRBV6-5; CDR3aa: CASSSGGGWNTEAFF; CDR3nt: TGTGCCAGCAGTTCAGGCGGAGGGTGGAACACTGAAGCTTTCTTT
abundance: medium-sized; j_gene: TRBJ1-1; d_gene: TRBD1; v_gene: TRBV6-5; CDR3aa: CASSLTGGVEAFF; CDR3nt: TGTGCCAGCAGTTTAACAGGGGGCGTTGAAGCTTTCTTT
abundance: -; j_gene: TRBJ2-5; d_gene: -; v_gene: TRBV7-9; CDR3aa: CASSPRRDWDYQETQYF; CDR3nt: TGTGCCAGCAGCCCCAGACGGGACTGGGACTACCAAGAGACCCAGTACTTC
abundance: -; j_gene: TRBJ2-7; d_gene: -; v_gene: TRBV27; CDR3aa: CGSSTTSTNKQYF; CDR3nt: TGTGGCAGCAGTACCACGAGTACCAATAAGCAGTACTTC
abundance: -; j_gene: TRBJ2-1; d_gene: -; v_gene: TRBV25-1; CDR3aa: CASSESWQDYNEQFF; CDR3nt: TGTGCCAGCAGTGAATCGTGGCAGGATTACAATGAGCAGTTCTTC
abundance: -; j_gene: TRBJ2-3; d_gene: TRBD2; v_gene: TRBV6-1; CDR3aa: CASRFPGTSGNEQYF; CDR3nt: TGTGCCAGCAGATTCCCGGGGACTAGCGGAAATGAGCAGTATTTT
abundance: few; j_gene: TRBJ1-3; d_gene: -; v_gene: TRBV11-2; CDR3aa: CASSGWGNSGNTIYF; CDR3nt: TGTGCCAGCAGCGGTTGGGGTAACTCTGGAAACACCATATATTTT
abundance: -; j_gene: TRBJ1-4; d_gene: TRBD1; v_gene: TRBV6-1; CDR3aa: CASTSTGSEKLFF; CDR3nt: TGTGCCAGCACCTCGACAGGGTCGGAAAAACTGTTTTTT
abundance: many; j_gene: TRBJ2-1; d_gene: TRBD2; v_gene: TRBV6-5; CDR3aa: CASTLTSGGYNEQFF; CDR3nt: TGTGCCAGCACCCTGACTAGCGGGGGCTACAATGAGCAGTTCTTC
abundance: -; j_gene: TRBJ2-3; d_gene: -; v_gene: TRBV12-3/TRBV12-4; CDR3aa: CGSSFQDTQYF; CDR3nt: TGTGGGAGCAGTTTCCAAGATACCCAGTATTTC
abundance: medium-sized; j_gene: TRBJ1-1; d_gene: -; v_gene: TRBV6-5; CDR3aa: CASSLTFQGNTEAFF; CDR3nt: TGTGCCAGCAGTTTGACTTTCCAGGGGAACACTGAAGCTTTCTTT
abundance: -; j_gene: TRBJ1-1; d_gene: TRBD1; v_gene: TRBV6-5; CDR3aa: CASSYRGGSAEAFF; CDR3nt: TGTGCCAGCAGTTACAGAGGGGGCTCGGCTGAAGCTTTCTTT
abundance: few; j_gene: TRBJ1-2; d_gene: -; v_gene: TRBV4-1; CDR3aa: CASSPPGKPYGYTF; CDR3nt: TGCGCCAGCAGCCCACCAGGGAAGCCCTATGGCTACACCTTC
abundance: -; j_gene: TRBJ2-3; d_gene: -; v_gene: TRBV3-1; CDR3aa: CASSPGTSTDTQYF; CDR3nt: TGTGCCAGCAGCCCCGGGACTTCTACAGATACGCAGTATTTT
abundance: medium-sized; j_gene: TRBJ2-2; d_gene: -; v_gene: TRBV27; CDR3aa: CASTSGARTGELFF; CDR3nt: TGTGCCAGCACCTCGGGGGCTAGGACCGGGGAGCTGTTTTTT
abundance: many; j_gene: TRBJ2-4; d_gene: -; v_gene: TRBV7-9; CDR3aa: CASSLAGADIQYF; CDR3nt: TGTGCCAGCAGCTTAGCTGGGGCGGACATTCAGTACTTC
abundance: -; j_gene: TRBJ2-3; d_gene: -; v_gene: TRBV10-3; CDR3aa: CAALGGGNQETQYF; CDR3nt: TGTGCCGCCCTAGGGGGGGGGAACCAAGAGACCCAGTACTTT
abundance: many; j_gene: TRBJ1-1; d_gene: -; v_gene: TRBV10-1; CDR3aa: CASSESTQRGNTEAFF; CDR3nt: TGCGCCAGCAGTGAGTCGACGCAGCGGGGGAACACTGAAGCTTTCTTT
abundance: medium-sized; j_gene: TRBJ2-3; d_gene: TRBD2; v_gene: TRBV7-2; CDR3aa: CASSLRAGGPLDTQYF; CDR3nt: TGTGCCAGCAGCTTACGAGCGGGGGGGCCGCTGGATACGCAGTATTTT
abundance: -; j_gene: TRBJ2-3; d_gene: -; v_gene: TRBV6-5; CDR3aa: CASSYVGPGGRDTETQYF; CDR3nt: TGTGCCAGCAGTTACGTGGGCCCCGGGGGAAGGGACACAGAGACCCAGTACTTT
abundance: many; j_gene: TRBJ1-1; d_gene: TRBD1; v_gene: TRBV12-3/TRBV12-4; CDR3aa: CASSRTGTGMNTEAFF; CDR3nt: TGTGCCAGCAGTCGGACCGGGACAGGGATGAACACTGAAGCTTTCTTT
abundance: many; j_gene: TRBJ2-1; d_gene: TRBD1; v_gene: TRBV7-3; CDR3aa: CASSAREPGTGLYNEQFF; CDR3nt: TGTGCCAGCAGCGCCAGGGAGCCCGGGACAGGCCTCTACAATGAGCAGTTCTTC
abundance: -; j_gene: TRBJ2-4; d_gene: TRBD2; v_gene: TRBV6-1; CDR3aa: CASSPGGGAQNTQYF; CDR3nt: TGTGCCAGCAGTCCGGGGGGGGGGGCCCAAAATACGCAGTACTTC
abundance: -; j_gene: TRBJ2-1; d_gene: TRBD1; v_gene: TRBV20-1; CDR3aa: CSARSPRQGLNEQFF; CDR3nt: TGCAGTGCTAGGTCCCCGAGACAGGGGCTCAATGAGCAGTTCTTC
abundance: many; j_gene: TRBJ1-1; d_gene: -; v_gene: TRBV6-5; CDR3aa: CASSYSLGGNTEAFF; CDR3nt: TGTGCCAGCAGTTACTCCCTCGGGGGGAACACTGAAGCTTTCTTT
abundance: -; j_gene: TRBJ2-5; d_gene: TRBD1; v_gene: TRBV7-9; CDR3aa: CASSLFQTGGIGETQYF; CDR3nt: TGTGCCAGCAGCTTATTTCAGACAGGGGGGATCGGAGAGACCCAGTACTTC
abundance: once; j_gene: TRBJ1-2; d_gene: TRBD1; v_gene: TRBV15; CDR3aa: CATSRGHPGQGYGYTF; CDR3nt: TGTGCCACCAGCAGAGGTCATCCGGGACAGGGATATGGCTACACCTTC
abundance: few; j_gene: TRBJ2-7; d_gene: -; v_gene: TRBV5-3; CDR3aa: CARSLGRAVHEQYF; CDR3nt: TGTGCCAGAAGCTTGGGTAGGGCGGTCCACGAGCAGTACTTC
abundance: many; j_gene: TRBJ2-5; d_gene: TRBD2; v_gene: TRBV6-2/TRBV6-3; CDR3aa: CASSYSSGGAARTQYF; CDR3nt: TGTGCCAGCAGTTACTCGAGCGGGGGGGCTGCCCGGACCCAGTACTTC
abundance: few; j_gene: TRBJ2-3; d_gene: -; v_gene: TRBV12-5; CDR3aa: CASVWGWGPGTDTQYF; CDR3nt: TGTGCTAGTGTCTGGGGTTGGGGGCCGGGGACAGATACGCAGTATTTT
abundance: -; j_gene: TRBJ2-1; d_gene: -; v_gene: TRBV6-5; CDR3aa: CASRFSGISADKQFF; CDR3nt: TGTGCCAGCAGATTCTCGGGGATTAGCGCCGATAAGCAGTTCTTC
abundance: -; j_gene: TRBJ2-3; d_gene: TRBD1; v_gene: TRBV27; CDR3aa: CASTRTGTGAQYF; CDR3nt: TGTGCCAGCACCAGGACAGGCACAGGTGCGCAGTATTTT
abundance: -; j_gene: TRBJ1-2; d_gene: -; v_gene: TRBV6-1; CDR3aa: CASVGSHTNLYGYTF; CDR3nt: TGTGCCAGCGTCGGAAGCCATACTAACCTCTATGGCTACACCTTC
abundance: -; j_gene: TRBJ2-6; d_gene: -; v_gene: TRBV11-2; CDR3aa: CASSLGRPNFSGANVLTF; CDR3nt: TGTGCCAGCAGCTTAGGTAGACCTAACTTCTCTGGGGCCAACGTCCTGACTTTC
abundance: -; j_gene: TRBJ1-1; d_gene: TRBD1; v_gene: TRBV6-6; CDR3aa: CASSYPPGRGLGTEAFF; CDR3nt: TGTGCCAGCAGTTACCCTCCGGGCAGGGGGCTCGGCACTGAAGCTTTCTTT
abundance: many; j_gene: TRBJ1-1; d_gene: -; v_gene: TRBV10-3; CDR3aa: CAIRVLGQATEAFF; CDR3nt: TGTGCCATCAGGGTCCTGGGGCAGGCCACTGAAGCTTTCTTT
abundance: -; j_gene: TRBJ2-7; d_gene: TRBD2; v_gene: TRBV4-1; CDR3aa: CASSQVLAGRQYF; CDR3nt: TGCGCCAGCAGCCAAGTCCTAGCGGGGAGGCAGTACTTC
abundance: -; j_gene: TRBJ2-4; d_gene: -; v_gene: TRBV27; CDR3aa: CASSVSGPGEKHTQYF; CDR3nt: TGTGCCAGCAGTGTATCGGGACCGGGAGAAAAACACACGCAGTACTTC
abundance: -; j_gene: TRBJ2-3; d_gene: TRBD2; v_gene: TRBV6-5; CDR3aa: CASSSWTSGAGDTQYF; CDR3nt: TGTGCCAGCAGTTCCTGGACTAGCGGAGCCGGAGATACGCAGTATTTT
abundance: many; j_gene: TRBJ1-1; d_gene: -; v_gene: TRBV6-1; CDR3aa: CASRLGKDTEAFF; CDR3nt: TGTGCCAGCAGACTAGGGAAGGACACTGAAGCTTTCTTT
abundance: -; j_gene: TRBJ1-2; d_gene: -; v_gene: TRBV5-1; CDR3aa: CASRRPGTGPGYTF; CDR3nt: TGCGCCAGCAGACGCCCAGGGACCGGTCCGGGCTACACCTTC
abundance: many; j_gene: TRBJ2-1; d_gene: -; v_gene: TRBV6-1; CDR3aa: CASSELGGTYEQFF; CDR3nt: TGTGCCAGCAGTGAATTGGGGGGAACCTACGAGCAGTTCTTC
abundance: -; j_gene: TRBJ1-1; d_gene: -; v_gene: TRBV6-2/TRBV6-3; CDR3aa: CASSYRGDDTEAFF; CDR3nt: TGTGCCAGCAGTTACCGCGGGGACGACACTGAAGCTTTCTTT
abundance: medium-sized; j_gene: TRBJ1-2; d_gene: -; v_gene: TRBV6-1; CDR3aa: CASSEPPVGYTF; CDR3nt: TGTGCCAGCAGTGAACCCCCCGTCGGCTACACCTTC
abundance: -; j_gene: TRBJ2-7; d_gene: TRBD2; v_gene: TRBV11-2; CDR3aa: CASSISGRAWEQYF; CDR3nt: TGTGCCAGCTCCATTAGCGGGAGGGCCTGGGAGCAGTACTTC
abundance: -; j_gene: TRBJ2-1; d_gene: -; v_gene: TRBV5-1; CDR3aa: CASSLGTSSYNEQFF; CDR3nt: TGCGCCAGCAGCCTCGGTACTTCCAGCTACAATGAGCAGTTCTTC
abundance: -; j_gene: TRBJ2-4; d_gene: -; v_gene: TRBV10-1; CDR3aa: CASSLAKNTQYF; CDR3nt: TGCGCCAGCAGTTTAGCCAAAAACACGCAGTACTTC
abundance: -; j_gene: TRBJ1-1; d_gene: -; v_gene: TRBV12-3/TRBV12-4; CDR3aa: CASSLYGSGTEAFF; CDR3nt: TGTGCCAGCAGTTTATATGGGTCCGGGACTGAAGCTTTCTTT
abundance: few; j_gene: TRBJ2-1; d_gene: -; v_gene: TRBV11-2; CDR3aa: CASSPTGKVSGEQFF; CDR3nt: TGTGCCAGCAGCCCCACAGGGAAGGTGAGCGGTGAGCAGTTCTTC
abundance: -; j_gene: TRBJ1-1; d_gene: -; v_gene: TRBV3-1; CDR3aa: CASSLGQLNTEAFF; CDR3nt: TGTGCCAGCAGCTTAGGACAGTTAAACACTGAAGCTTTCTTT
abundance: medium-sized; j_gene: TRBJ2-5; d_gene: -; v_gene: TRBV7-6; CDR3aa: CASSLPAQETQYF; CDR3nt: TGTGCCAGCAGCTTACCGGCCCAAGAGACCCAGTACTTC
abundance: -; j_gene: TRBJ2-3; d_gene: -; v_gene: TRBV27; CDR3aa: CASSLSGPGEKNIQYF; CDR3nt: TGTGCCAGCAGTTTATCGGGGCCGGGAGAAAAAAACATTCAGTATTTT
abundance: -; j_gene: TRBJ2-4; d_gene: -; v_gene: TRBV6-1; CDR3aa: CASRPDLATNILTF; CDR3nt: TGTGCCAGCAGACCAGACCTAGCCACAAACATTCTGACCTTC
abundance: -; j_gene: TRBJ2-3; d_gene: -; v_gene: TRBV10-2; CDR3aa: CASSEGREPDTQYF; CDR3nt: TGCGCCAGCAGTGAGGGGCGTGAGCCAGATACGCAGTATTTT